The 15 T cell receptor beta chains below were found in one sample sequenced in a study of cytomegalovirus exposure and HLA in healthy donors. The primer mix had 60 Vbeta and 13 Jbeta primers. Sequencing used immunoSEQ multiplex PCR; TCRdb keeps in-frame clones, though not all of them. Found here are tens of thousands of clones, 55% to 65% of them singletons; the top ten hold 3% to 3.5%. The material sequenced was PBMCs. The receptors here all came from a woman in her forties or fifties in good health and CMV-seronegative.

This clone has only a few counts. The rearrangement joins TRBV18 to TRBJ2-1; 12 nucleotides agree with TRBD2. Germline values: CDR1 KGHSH, CDR2 LQKENI. V shed 6 bases and J 0 bases; nucleotides not matched to a gene: 12. The CDR3 has 19 amino acids. The CDR3 protein is CASSTGLAGLRGSYNEQFF. The CDR3 bases are TGTGCCAGCTCGACGGGACTAGCGGGCCTACGGGGCTCCTACAATGAGCAGTTCTTC.

This rearrangement joins TRBV28 to TRBJ1-2; D possibly corresponds to TRBD1 (5 bases). With 7 bases removed from V and 4 bases from J, the gap between germline ends came to 16 bases. Germline V gene sequence: CDR1 MDHEN, CDR2 SYDVKM. The CDR3 length is 14 residues. CDR3 in DNA: TGTGCCAGCACCGTCGACAGAACTGGCTATGGCTACACCTTC. The encoded protein is CASTVDRTGYGYTF.

The chain has TRBV7-3 and TRBJ1-2; 12 bases agree with TRBD1. The junction had 7 bases not matched to a gene; V was cut back by 0 bases and J by 8 bases. Germline V gene sequence: CDR1 SGHTA, CDR2 FQGTGA. The CDR3 length is 16 residues. CDR3 protein: CASSLTPGQGALGYTF. In nucleotides, the CDR3 is TGTGCCAGCAGCTTAACTCCGGGACAGGGGGCATTAGGCTACACCTTC.

V is TRBV5-6 and J is TRBJ1-5; 9 bases align to TRBD1. This CDR3 comprises 16 residues. V lost 5 bases, J lost 7 bases, and 13 bases stayed unmatched. In germline, CDR1 is SGHDT, CDR2 YYEEEE. The DNA for the CDR3 is TGTGCCAGCAGTGATTGGGGACAGGGAATTGAACAGCCCCAGCATTTT. The encoded protein is CASSDWGQGIEQPQHF.

The V gene is TRBV7-9, the J gene TRBJ2-7; D is unclear. Germline V lookup: CDR1 SEHNR, CDR2 FQNEAQ (reference sequence). The CDR3 consists of 12 residues. V lost 2 bases to trimming and J lost 7 bases, with 9 bases between them. DNA for the CDR3: TGTGCCAGCAGCTTAAACGTGAGGGAGCAGTACTTC. The encoded protein is CASSLNVREQYF. The whole variable domain, filled in from reference TRBV7-9 and TRBJ2-7, reads DTGVSQNPRHKITKRGQNVTFRCDPISEHNRLYWYRQTLGQGPEFLTYFQNEAQLEKSRLLSDRFSAERPKGSFSTLEIQRTEQGDSAMYLCASSLNVREQYFGPGTRLTVT.

This clone occurred a few times. This chain uses TRBV29-1 with TRBJ2-5; perhaps TRBD1 as D (6 bases). V was clipped by 6 bases and J by 5 bases, with 16 bases between them. CDR1 and CDR2 (germline): SQVTM, ANQGSEA. CDR3 length: 13 residues. CDR3 nucleotide sequence: TGCAGCGTGCAGGGGACCGGGCGGGAGACCCAGTACTTC. It yields the protein CSVQGTGRETQYF.

The chain couples TRBV19 to TRBJ1-2; perhaps TRBD1 as D (6 bases). V dropped 6 bases and J dropped 8 bases, with 13 bases sitting between them. There are 12 residues in the CDR3. CDR1 is LNHDA, CDR2 SQIVND, per germline (reference sequence). CDR3 sequence: CASSLQGRGYTF. CDR3 bases: TGTGCCAGTAGCCTACAGGGAAGGGGCTACACCTTC.

V gene TRBV5-1 combines with J gene TRBJ1-2; 8 positions match TRBD1. V gave up 6 bases and J gave up 2 bases; unmatched junction bases: 9. CDR1 is SGHRS, CDR2 YFSETQ, per germline. The CDR3 sequence is 15 residues long. Here the CDR3 DNA reads TGCGCCAGCACCCGGGACAGGCTGCCGAACTATGGCTACACCTTC. Its translation: CASTRDRLPNYGYTF.

There are a few counts of this clone. The rearrangement uses TRBV28 and TRBJ2-5; 10 bases align to TRBD2. V shed 5 bases and J 3 bases; nucleotides not matched to a gene: 9. This CDR3 is 16 amino acids long. Germline CDR1 reads MDHEN; CDR2 reads SYDVKM. The CDR3, as DNA: TGTGCCAGCAGTAAACAGGGACTAGCGTCGAAAGAGACCCAGTACTTC. This sequence encodes CASSKQGLASKETQYF.

The chain carries TRBV9 and TRBJ1-4; D not resolved. CDR1 is SGDLS and CDR2 is YYNGEE in the germline V gene. The length of the CDR3 is 16 residues. V lost 4 bases to trimming and J lost 0 bases, with 13 bases between them. The CDR3 DNA is TGTGCCAGCAGCCGAGATCCAAGCGCAACTAATGAAAAACTGTTTTTT. It yields the protein CASSRDPSATNEKLFF.

The chain employs TRBV6-6 and TRBJ1-5; 10 bases are a match to TRBD1. The ends lost 6 bases at V and 5 bases at J; junction bases unmatched: 7. Germline V lookup: CDR1 MNHNY, CDR2 SVGAGI (reference sequence). The CDR3 sequence is 15 residues long. The CDR3 protein is CASRHRDRGYQPQHF. The CDR3 DNA follows: TGTGCCAGCAGACACCGGGACAGGGGATATCAGCCCCAGCATTTT.

The CDR3 loop reads CASSAKGANTEAFF. For the CDR3, the DNA is TGTGCCAGCAGTGCGAAGGGGGCAAACACTGAAGCTTTCTTT. The V call is TRBV2, the J call TRBJ1-1; TRBD1 aligns across 7 bases. From germline, CDR1 is SNHLY and CDR2 FYNNEI. CDR3 length: 14 amino acids. The junction had 4 bases not matched to a gene; V was cut back by 4 bases and J by 2 bases.

This chain links TRBV14 with TRBJ2-7; 11 bases line up with TRBD2. In germline, CDR1 is SGHDN, CDR2 FVKESK. This CDR3 is built from 19 residues. Trimming took 4 bases from V and 0 from J; bases not matched to a gene: 14. The CDR3 protein is CASSPPGLAVITDSYEQYF. CDR3 in DNA: TGTGCCAGCAGCCCACCGGGACTAGCGGTTATTACCGACTCCTACGAGCAGTACTTC.

There are a few counts of this clone. This chain uses TRBV2 with TRBJ2-1; 11 bases align to TRBD1. This CDR3 is 18 amino acids long. CDR1 and CDR2 from the germline V gene are SNHLY and FYNNEI. After removal of 0 bases from V and 3 bases from J, the junction contained 7 bases not matched to a gene. This chain's CDR3 is CASSEATLGTGGYNEQFF. Written as DNA, the CDR3 is TGTGCCAGCAGTGAAGCGACTCTTGGGACAGGGGGCTACAATGAGCAGTTCTTC.

The chain recombines TRBV7-3 with TRBJ2-5; 13 bases match TRBD2. V was pared by 5 bases and J by 4 bases, with 1 base of the junction left unmatched. Germline loops: CDR1 SGHTA, CDR2 FQGTGA. CDR3 length equals 14 residues. The CDR3: CASSRTSGRETQYF. The DNA for the CDR3 is TGTGCCAGCAGCCGGACTAGCGGGAGAGAGACCCAGTACTTC.